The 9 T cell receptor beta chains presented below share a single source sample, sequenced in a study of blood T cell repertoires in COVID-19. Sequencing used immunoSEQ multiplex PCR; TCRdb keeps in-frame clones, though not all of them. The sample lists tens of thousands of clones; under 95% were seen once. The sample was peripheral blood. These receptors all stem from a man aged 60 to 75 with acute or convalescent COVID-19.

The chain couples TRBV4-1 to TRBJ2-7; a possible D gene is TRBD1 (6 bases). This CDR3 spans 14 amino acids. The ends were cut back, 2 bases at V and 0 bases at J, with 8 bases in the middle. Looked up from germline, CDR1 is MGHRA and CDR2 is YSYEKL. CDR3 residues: CASSQPGVSYEQYF. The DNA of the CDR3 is TGCGCCAGCAGCCAACCAGGGGTCTCCTACGAGCAGTACTTC.

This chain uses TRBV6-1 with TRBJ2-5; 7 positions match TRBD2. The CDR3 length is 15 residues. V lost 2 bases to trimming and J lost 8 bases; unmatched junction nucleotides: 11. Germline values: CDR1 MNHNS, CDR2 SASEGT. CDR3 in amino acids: CASSERAGPSITQYF. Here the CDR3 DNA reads TGTGCCAGCAGTGAAAGAGCGGGGCCATCGATAACCCAGTACTTC.

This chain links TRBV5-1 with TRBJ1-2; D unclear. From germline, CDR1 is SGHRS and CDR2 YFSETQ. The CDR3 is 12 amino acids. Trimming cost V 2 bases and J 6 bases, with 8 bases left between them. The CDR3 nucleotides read TGCGCCAGCAGCTTCTCAGCGGATGGCTACACCTTC. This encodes CASSFSADGYTF.

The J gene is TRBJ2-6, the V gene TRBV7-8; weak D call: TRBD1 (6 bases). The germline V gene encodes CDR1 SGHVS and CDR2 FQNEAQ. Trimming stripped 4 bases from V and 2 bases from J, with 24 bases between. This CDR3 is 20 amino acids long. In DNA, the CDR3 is TGTGCCAGCAGCTACGAACGGACAGATCAAACAAGTACTGGGGCCAACGTCCTGACTTTC. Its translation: CASSYERTDQTSTGANVLTF.

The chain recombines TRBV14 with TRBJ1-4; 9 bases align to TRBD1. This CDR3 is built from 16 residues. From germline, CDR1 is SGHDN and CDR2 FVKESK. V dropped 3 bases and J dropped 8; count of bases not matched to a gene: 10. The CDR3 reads CASSQYSGQGREKLFF. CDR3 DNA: TGTGCCAGCAGCCAGTATTCGGGACAGGGAAGGGAAAAACTGTTTTTT.

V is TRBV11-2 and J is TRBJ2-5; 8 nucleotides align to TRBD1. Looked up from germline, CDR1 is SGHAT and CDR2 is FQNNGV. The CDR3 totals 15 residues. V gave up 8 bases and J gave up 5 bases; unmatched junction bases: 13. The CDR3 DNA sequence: TGTGCCAGCTCCCCCGGACAGGGCGCCCTGGAGACCCAGTACTTC. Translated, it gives CASSPGQGALETQYF.

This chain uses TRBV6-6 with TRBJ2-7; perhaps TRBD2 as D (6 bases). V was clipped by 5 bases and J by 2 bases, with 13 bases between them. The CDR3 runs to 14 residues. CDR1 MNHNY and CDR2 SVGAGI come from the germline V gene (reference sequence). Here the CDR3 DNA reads TGTGCCAGCAGTCCCCTCGGGGGAGCCTACGAGCAGTACTTC. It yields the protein CASSPLGGAYEQYF.

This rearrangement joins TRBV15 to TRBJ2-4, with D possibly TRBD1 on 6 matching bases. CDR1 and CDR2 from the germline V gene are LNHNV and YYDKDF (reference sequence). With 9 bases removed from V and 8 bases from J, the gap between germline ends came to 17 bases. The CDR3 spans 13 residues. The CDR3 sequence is CATSRDEGDIQYF. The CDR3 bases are TGTGCCACAAGCCGGGACGAGGGGGACATTCAGTACTTC.

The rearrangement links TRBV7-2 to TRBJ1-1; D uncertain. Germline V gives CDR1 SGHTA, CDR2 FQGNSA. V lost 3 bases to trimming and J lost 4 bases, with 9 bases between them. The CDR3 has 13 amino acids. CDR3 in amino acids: CASSFAGPTEAFF. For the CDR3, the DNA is TGTGCCAGCAGCTTTGCGGGCCCCACTGAAGCTTTCTTT.